Sequencing of this TCR beta chain was carried out in a study of blood T cell repertoires in COVID-19. About the research overall: Acute and convalescent COVID-19 specimens originated in the United States, Italy and Spain. The cDNA or gDNA used as material had been derived from T cells, B-cell-depleted T cells, or PBMCs.

In the authors' workflow: Amplification of reference gene primers was used by the study to estimate nucleated cell counts. Using immunoSEQ multiplex PCR, the repertoire was profiled, and TCRdb retains in-frame clones only, with some absent. The DNA gave D and trimming, while V, J and clone size come from that table. The sample gives about 110,000 clones, 87% of which show up once; 4% to 5% is in the top ten. The CDR3 runs 17 residues. Per the germline V gene, CDR1 is LGHNA and CDR2 is YSLEER. With 0 bases removed from V and 2 bases from J, the gap between germline ends came to 16 bases. The V gene is TRBV4-3, the J gene TRBJ1-2; no clear D gene. This sequence was found in a human donor in a cohort sampled during active COVID-19. The sample taken for sequencing was peripheral blood. This CDR3 reads CASSQDLGLSGNYGYTF. For the CDR3, the DNA is TGCGCCAGCAGCCAAGATCTGGGTTTGAGCGGAAACTATGGCTACACCTTC.